This TCR beta chain was captured in a study of blood T cell repertoires in COVID-19. Study information: Both acute and convalescent COVID-19 samples were obtained from the United States, Italy and Spain. In each case, the material was cDNA or gDNA derived from T cells, B-cell-depleted T cells, or PBMCs.

A few counts support this clone. Seattle patients were enrolled during active infection and followed longitudinally. Authors' data handling: Nucleated cell number was recorded as an estimate derived from reference gene primer amplification. This table comes from immunoSEQ multiplex PCR, and its TCRdb copy is limited to in-frame clones, with some not included. The DNA gave D and trimming, while V, J and clone size come from that table. The top ten clones hold about 2.5% of a sample with around 70,000 clones, just over 90% of them seen once. Germline CDR1 and CDR2: SGHRS and YFSETQ. The J segment lost 6 bases and the V segment lost 4 bases, leaving 10 bases of the junction unmatched. This CDR3 region has 15 residues.

This receptor was taken from a man between 50 and 59 years old with COVID-19, enrolled during active disease. V gene TRBV5-1 combines with J gene TRBJ1-1; 9 positions match TRBD1. The sequenced sample was peripheral blood. The DNA for the CDR3 is TGCGCCAGCAGCGGCAGGACAGGGGACCCCCCTGAAGCTTTCTTT. Protein product: CASSGRTGDPPEAFF. Using reference TRBV5-1 and TRBJ1-1 for the parts outside the CDR3, the full variable domain is KAGVTQTPRYLIKTRGQQVTLSCSPISGHRSVSWYQQTPGQGLQFLFEYFSETQRNKGNFPGRFSGRQFSNSRSEMNVSTLELGDSALYLCASSGRTGDPPEAFFGQGTRLTVV.